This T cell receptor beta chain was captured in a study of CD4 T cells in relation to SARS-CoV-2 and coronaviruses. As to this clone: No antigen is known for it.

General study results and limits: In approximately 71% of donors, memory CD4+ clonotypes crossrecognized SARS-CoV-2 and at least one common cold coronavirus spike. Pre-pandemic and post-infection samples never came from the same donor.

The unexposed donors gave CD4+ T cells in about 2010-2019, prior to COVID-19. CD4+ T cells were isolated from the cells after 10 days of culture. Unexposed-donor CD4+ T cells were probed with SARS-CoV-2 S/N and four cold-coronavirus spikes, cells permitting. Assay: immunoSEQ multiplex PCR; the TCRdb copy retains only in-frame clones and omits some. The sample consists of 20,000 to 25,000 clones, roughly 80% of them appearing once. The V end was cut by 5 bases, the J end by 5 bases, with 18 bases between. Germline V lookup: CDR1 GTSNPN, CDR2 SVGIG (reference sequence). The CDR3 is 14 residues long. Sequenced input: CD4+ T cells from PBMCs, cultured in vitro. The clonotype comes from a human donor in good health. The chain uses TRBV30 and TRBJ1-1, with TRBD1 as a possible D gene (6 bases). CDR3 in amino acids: CAWSRRRGSTEAFF. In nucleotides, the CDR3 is TGTGCCTGGTCCCGCAGGAGGGGGTCAACTGAAGCTTTCTTT.